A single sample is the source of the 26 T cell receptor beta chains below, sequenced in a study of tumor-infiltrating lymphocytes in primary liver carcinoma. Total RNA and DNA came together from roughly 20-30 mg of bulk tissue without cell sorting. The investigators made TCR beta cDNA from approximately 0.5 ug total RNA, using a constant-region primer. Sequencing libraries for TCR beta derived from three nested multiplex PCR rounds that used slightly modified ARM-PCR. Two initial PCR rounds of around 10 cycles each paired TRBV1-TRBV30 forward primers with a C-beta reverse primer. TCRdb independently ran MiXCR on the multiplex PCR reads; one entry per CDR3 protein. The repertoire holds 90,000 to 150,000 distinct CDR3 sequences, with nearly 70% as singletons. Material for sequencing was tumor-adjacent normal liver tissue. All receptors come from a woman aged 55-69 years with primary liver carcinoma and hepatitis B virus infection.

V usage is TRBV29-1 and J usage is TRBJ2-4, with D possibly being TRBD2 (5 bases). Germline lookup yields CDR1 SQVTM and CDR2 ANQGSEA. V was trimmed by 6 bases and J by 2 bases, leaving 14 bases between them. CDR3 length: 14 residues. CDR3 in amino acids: CSVTGNLTKNIQYF. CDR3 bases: TGCAGCGTGACCGGGAATTTAACCAAAAACATTCAGTACTTC.

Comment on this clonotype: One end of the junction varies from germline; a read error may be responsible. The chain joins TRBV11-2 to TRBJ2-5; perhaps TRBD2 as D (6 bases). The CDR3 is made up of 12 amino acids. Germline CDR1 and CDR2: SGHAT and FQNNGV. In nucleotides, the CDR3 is TGTGCCAGCAGCTTAGATCGGGGGACCCAGTATTTC. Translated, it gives CASSLDRGTQYF.

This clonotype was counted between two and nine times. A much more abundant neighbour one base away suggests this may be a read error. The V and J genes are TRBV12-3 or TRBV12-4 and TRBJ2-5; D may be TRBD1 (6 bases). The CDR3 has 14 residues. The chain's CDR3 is CTSSNTGQKETQYF. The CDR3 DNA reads TGTACCAGCAGTAATACGGGACAAAAAGAGACCCAGTACTTC.

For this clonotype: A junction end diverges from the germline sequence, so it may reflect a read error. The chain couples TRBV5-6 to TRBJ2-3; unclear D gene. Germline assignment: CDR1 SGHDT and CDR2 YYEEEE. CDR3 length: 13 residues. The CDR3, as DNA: TGTGCCAGCAGCTTGTTAGGCGCAGATCCGCAGTATTTT. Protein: CASSLLGADPQYF. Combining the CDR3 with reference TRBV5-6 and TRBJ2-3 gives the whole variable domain DAGVTQSPTHLIKTRGQQVTLRCSPKSGHDTVSWYQQALGQGPQFIFQYYEEEERQRGNFPDRFSGHQFPNYSSELNVNALLLGDSALYLCASSLLGADPQYFGPGTRLTVL.

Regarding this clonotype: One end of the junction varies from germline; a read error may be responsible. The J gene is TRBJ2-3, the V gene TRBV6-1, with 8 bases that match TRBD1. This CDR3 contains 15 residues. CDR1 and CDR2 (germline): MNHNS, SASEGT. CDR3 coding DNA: TGTGCCACCAGTGAGCAGGGGGCCGGCACAGATACGCAGTATTTT. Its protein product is CATSEQGAGTDTQYF.

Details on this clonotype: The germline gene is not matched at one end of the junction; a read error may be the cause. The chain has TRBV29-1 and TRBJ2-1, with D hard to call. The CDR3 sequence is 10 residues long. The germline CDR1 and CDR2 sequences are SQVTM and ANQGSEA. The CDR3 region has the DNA TGCAGCGTCAGAGTTGATGATCAGTCCTTC. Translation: CSVRVDDQSF.

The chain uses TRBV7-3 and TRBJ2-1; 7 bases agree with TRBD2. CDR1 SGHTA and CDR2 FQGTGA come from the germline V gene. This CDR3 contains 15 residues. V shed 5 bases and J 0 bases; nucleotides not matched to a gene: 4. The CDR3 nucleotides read TGTGCCAGCAGCCCCGGGACTACCTCCTACAATGAGCAGTTCTTC. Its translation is CASSPGTTSYNEQFF.

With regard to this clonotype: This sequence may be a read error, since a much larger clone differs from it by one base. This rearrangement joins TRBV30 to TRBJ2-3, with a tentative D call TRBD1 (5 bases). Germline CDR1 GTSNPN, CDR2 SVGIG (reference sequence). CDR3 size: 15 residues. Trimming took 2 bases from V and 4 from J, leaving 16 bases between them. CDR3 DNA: TGTGCCTGGAGTAAAGGGGTAGTCCTGGCAGATACGCAGTATTTT. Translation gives CAWSKGVVLADTQYF.

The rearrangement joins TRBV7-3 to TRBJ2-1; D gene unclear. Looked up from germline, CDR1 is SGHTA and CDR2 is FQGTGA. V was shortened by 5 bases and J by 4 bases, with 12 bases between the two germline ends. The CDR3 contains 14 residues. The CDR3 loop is CASSPQTSYNEQFF. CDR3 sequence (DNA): TGTGCCAGCAGCCCCCAGACGAGTTACAATGAGCAGTTCTTC. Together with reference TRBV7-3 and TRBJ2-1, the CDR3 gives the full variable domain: GAGVSQTPSNKVTEKGKYVELRCDPISGHTALYWYRQSLGQGPEFLIYFQGTGAADDSGLPNDRFFAVRPEGSVSTLKIQRTERGDSAVYLCASSPQTSYNEQFFGPGTRLTVL.

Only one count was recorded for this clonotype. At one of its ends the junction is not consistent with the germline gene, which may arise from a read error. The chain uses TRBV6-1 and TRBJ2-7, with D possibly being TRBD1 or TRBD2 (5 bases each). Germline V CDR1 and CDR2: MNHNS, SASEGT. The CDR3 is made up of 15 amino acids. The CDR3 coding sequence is TGTGCCAGCAGTGAGTTTGGGGGATCGGGGTACGAGCTGTACTTC. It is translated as CASSEFGGSGYELYF.

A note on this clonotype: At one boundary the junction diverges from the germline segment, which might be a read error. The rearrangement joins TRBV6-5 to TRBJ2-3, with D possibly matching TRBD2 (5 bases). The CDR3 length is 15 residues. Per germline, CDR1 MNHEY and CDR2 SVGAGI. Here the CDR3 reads CASSYRDSSTDTQYF. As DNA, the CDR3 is TGTGCCAGCAGTTACCGGGATAGCAGCACAGATACGCAATATTTT.

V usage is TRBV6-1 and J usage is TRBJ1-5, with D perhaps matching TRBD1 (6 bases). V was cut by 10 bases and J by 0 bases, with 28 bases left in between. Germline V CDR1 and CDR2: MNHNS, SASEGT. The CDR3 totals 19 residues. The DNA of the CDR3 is TGTGCCAACAGCGGGACATGGGGCTCCTTAGGCTATAGCAATCAGCCCCAGCATTTT. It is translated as CANSGTWGSLGYSNQPQHF.

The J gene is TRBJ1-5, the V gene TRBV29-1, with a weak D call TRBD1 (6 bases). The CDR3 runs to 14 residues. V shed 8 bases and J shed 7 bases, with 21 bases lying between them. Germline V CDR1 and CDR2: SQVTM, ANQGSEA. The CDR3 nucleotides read TGCAGCATCGCTTACAGGGCGGGGACCCAGCCCCAGCATTTT. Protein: CSIAYRAGTQPQHF.

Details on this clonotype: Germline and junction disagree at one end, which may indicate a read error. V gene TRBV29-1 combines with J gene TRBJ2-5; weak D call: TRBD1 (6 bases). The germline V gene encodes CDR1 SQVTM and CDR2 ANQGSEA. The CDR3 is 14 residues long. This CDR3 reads CSVPHSGAEETKYF. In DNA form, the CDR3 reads TGCAGCGTCCCCCATTCAGGGGCAGAAGAGACCAAGTACTTC.

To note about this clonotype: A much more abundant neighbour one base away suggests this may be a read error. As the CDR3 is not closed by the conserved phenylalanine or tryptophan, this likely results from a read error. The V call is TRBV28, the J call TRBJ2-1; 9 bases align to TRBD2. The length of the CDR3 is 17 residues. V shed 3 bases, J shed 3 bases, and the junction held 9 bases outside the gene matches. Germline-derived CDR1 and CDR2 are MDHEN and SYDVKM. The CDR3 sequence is CASSLSVSSGNYNEQFI. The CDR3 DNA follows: TGTGCCAGCAGTTTGTCTGTGTCTAGCGGGAACTACAATGAGCAGTTCATC.

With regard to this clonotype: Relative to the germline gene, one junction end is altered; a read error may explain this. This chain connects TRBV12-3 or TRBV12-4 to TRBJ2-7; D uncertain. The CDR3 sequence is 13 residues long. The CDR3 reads CASSLRHRYGQYF. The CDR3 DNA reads TGTGCCAGCAGTCTCCGACACCGCTACGGGCAGTACTTC.

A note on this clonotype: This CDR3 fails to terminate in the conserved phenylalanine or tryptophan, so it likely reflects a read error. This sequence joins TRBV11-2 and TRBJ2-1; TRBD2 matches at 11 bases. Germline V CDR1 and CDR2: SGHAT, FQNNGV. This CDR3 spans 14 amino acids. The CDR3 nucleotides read TGTGTCAGCGGCTTAGCGGGAGGGCCGCTTGAGCAGTTCTAC. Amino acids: CVSGLAGGPLEQFY.

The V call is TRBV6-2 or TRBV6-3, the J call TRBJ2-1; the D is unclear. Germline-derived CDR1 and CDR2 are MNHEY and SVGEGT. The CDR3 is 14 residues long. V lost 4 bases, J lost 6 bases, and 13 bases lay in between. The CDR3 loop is CASSSGLESNEQFF. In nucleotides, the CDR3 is TGTGCCAGCAGTTCCGGGCTAGAGAGCAATGAGCAGTTCTTC.

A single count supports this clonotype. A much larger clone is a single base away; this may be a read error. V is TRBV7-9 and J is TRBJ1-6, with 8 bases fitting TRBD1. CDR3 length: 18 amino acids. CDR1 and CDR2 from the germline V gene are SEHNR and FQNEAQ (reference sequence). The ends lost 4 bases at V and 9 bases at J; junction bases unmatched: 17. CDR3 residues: CASSSQGARSQNTSPLHF. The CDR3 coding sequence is TGTGCCAGCAGCTCTCAGGGGGCCCGGTCCCAAAATACTTCACCCCTCCACTTT. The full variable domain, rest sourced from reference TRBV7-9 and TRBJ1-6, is DTGVSQNPRHKITKRGQNVTFRCDPISEHNRLYWYRQTLGQGPEFLTYFQNEAQLEKSRLLSDRFSAERPKGSFSTLEIQRTEQGDSAMYLCASSSQGARSQNTSPLHFGNGTRLTVT.

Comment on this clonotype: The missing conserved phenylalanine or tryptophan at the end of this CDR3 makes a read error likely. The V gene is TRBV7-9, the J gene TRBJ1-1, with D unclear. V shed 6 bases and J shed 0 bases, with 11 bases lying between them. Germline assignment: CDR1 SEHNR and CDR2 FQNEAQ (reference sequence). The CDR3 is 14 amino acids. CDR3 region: CASRYRGMNTEAFL. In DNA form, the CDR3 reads TGTGCCAGCAGGTATAGAGGTATGAACACTGAAGCTTTCCTT.

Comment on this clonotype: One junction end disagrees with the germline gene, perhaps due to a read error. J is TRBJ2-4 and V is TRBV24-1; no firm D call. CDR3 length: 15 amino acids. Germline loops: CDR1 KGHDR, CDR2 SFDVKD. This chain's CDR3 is CTTSDSQIAKNIKYF. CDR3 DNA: TGTACCACCAGTGACTCACAGATAGCCAAAAACATTAAGTACTTC.

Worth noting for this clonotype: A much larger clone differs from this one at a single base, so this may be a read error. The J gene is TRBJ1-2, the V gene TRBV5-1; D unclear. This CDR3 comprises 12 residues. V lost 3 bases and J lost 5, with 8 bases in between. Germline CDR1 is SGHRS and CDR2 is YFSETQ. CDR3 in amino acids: CASSSGPYGYTF. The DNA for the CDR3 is TGCGCCAGCAGCTCTGGGCCTTATGGCTACACCTTC.

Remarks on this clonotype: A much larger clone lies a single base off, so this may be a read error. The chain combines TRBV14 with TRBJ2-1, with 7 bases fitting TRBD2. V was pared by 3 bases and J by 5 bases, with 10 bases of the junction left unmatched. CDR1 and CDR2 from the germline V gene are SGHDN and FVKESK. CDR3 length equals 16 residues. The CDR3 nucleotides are TGTGCCAGCAGCCAGGTCAGCGGGATGTGGCACAATGAGCAGTTCTTC. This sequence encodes CASSQVSGMWHNEQFF.

The CDR3 DNA reads TGTGCCAGCAGCCCCAATGGCGGGAGAAAACAAGAGACCCAGTACTTC. Protein: CASSPNGGRKQETQYF. The rearrangement links TRBV11-2 to TRBJ2-5; 7 bases are a match to TRBD2. Germline loops: CDR1 SGHAT, CDR2 FQNNGV. V lost 5 bases and J lost 2; bases outside the gene matches: 11. This CDR3 spans 16 amino acids.

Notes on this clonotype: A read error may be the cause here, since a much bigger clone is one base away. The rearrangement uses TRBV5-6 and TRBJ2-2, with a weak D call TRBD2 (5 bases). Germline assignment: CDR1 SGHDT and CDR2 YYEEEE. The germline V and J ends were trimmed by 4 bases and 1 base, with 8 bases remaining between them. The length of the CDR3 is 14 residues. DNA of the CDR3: TGTGCCAGCAGCATTAGCGAGAACACCGGGGAGCTGTTTTTT. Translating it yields CASSISENTGELFF.

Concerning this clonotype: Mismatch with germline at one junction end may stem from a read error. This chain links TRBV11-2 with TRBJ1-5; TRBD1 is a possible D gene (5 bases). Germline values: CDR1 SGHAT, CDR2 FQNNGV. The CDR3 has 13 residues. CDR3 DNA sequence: TGTGCCAGCAGTCAAGAGGGGCGTCAGACCCAGCATTTC. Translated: CASSQEGRQTQHF.